The 14 T cell receptor beta chains below all came from one sample that was sequenced in a study of vaccination effects on CD4 cells after COVID-19. With the ViraFEST assay, the study expanded antigen-specific CD4+ T cells using viral peptide pools, then sequenced them. Cultured cells yielded isolated CD4+ T cells after 10 days. Vaccinated participants had no history of SARS-CoV-2 infection and tested negative for nucleocapsid antibodies. What these receptors recognize is not known. Here immunoSEQ multiplex PCR was the method, and the copy in TCRdb shows in-frame clones only, minus some. This table has tens of thousands of clones, around 74% appearing once. This specimen consisted of CD4+ T cells from PBMCs cultured with SARS-CoV-2 spike peptides, obtained before COVID-19 vaccination. These receptors originate from a human donor who received a COVID-19 vaccine.

The chain is built from TRBV3-1 (or the pseudogene TRBV3-2) and TRBJ2-3; D unresolved. CDR1 LGHDT and CDR2 YNNKEL come from the germline V gene (reference sequence). V was pared by 2 bases and J by 6 bases, with 15 bases between. The CDR3 has 15 residues. The CDR3 DNA sequence: TGTGCCAGCAGCCAACCCCGGGCTAGGACGGATACGCAGTATTTT. As protein: CASSQPRARTDTQYF.

DNA for the CDR3: TGTGCCAGCAGCGGGAGCTTTGGGGAGCTGTTTTTT. Amino acid sequence: CASSGSFGELFF. The V call is TRBV9, the J call TRBJ2-2; D remains unclear. Trimming removed 3 bases at V and 8 bases at J, with 8 bases between. There are 12 residues in the CDR3. Looked up from germline, CDR1 is SGDLS and CDR2 is YYNGEE. Full variable domain (rest looked up from reference TRBV9 and TRBJ2-2): DSGVTQTPKHLITATGQRVTLRCSPRSGDLSVYWYQQSLDQGLQFLIQYYNGEERAKGNILERFSAQQFPDLHSELNLSSLELGDSALYFCASSGSFGELFFGEGSRLTVL.

This sequence joins TRBV2 and TRBJ2-2; 9 nucleotides line up with TRBD1. Germline V gene data show CDR1 as SNHLY and CDR2 as FYNNEI. Losses at the gene ends were 5 bases for V and 3 bases for J; bases not matched to a gene: 4. This CDR3 has 15 amino acids. The CDR3, as DNA: TGTGCCAGCAGTCCAGGACAGGGGCACACCGGGGAGCTGTTTTTT. This codes for CASSPGQGHTGELFF.

The chain is built from TRBV5-4 and TRBJ2-4, with D perhaps matching TRBD2 (5 bases). V was cut by 2 bases and J by 0 bases, with 15 bases left in between. Germline CDR1 is SGHNT and CDR2 is YYREEE (reference sequence). The CDR3 length is 17 residues. The CDR3 is CASSLKLGRLAKNIQYF. The CDR3 coding sequence is TGTGCCAGCAGCTTAAAACTAGGTCGACTAGCCAAAAACATTCAGTACTTC.

The gene calls are TRBV14 and TRBJ2-5, with a tentative D call TRBD2 (6 bases). The CDR3 is made up of 17 amino acids. Germline lookup yields CDR1 SGHDN and CDR2 FVKESK. Deletions cut 1 base from V and 2 bases from J, with 17 bases between. CDR3: CASSQGSAWGVQETQYF. CDR3 DNA sequence: TGTGCCAGCAGCCAAGGGAGCGCGTGGGGGGTACAAGAGACCCAGTACTTC.

This clone appeared a few times. The V call is TRBV27, the J call TRBJ1-4; D is ambiguous. CDR3 size: 14 residues. Trimming left V 3 bases short and J 6 bases short, with 11 bases between. CDR1 and CDR2 from the germline V gene are MNHEY and SMNVEV (reference sequence). This chain's CDR3 is CASSLGRFDEKLFF. CDR3 DNA: TGTGCCAGCAGTTTGGGCAGGTTTGATGAAAAACTGTTTTTT. Full variable domain (outside the CDR3, taken from reference TRBV27 and TRBJ1-4): EAQVTQNPRYLITVTGKKLTVTCSQNMNHEYMSWYRQDPGLGLRQIYYSMNVEVTDKGDVPEGYKVSRKEKRNFPLILESPSPNQTSLYFCASSLGRFDEKLFFGSGTQLSVL.

The chain couples TRBV6-5 to TRBJ1-2; TRBD1 matches at 8 bases. J lost 1 base, V lost 0 bases, and 4 bases had no gene match. The germline gives CDR1 MNHEY, CDR2 SVGAGI. This CDR3 is built from 16 residues. CDR3 sequence reads: CASSYSTGDFNYGYTF. In DNA, the CDR3 is TGTGCCAGCAGTTACTCGACAGGGGACTTTAACTATGGCTACACCTTC.

This rearrangement joins TRBV9 to TRBJ2-1; D not resolved. The V end lost 0 bases, the J end lost 0 bases, and 7 bases lay between the germline ends. The CDR3 contains 15 residues. Germline V lookup: CDR1 SGDLS, CDR2 YYNGEE. CDR3 residues: CASSVVADSYNEQFF. DNA for the CDR3: TGTGCCAGCAGCGTAGTGGCAGACTCCTACAATGAGCAGTTCTTC.

This chain joins TRBV28 and TRBJ2-1; 7 bases map to TRBD2. The CDR3 spans 17 residues. With 2 bases clipped from V and 9 bases from J, the junction kept 16 bases outside the gene matches. Per the germline V gene, CDR1 is MDHEN and CDR2 is SYDVKM. CDR3 residues: CASSLLWDYLQPGEQFF. CDR3 sequence (DNA): TGTGCCAGCAGTTTACTCTGGGACTACCTTCAACCCGGTGAGCAGTTCTTC.

The CDR3, as DNA: TGTGCCAGTAAGTGGACTAGCGGCACAGATACGCAGTATTTT. Its protein product is CASKWTSGTDTQYF. The V gene is TRBV19, the J gene TRBJ2-3; TRBD2 matches at 9 bases. V lost 7 bases, J lost 1 base, and 3 bases stayed unmatched. Germline lookup yields CDR1 LNHDA and CDR2 SQIVND (reference sequence). The CDR3 runs to 14 residues.

The V and J genes are TRBV12-5 and TRBJ1-2; 10 positions agree with TRBD1. The length of the CDR3 is 16 residues. V dropped 1 base and J dropped 2; count of bases not matched to a gene: 4. Per germline, CDR1 LGHNT and CDR2 FRNRAP. In nucleotides, the CDR3 is TGTGCTAGTGGTTTGGCCCCGGGACAGGGGAACTATGGCTACACCTTC. Encoded protein: CASGLAPGQGNYGYTF.

This chain connects TRBV7-9 to TRBJ2-3; D perhaps matches TRBD2 (5 bases). The CDR3 covers 19 residues. Germline CDR1 is SEHNR and CDR2 is FQNEAQ (reference sequence). The V and J ends lost 3 bases and 4 bases respectively, with 26 bases between them. This chain's CDR3 is CASSFWSLLSGILADTQYF. In DNA, the CDR3 is TGTGCCAGCAGCTTTTGGTCTCTATTATCGGGAATTTTGGCAGATACGCAGTATTTT.

The chain carries TRBV2 and TRBJ2-5, with a possible D match to TRBD1 (6 bases). Germline V gives CDR1 SNHLY, CDR2 FYNNEI. Trimming left V 7 bases short and J 4 bases short, with 16 bases between. This CDR3 comprises 14 residues. The CDR3 nucleotides are TGTGCCAGCAAGGACAGTTTCCCACGAGAGACCCAGTACTTC. Translating it yields CASKDSFPRETQYF.

This clone was found once. V gene TRBV6-1 combines with J gene TRBJ2-3; 9 bases agree with TRBD2. Germline V CDR1 and CDR2: MNHNS, SASEGT. The CDR3 runs to 16 residues. The junction had 6 bases not matched to a gene; V was cut back by 1 base and J by 4 bases. For the CDR3, the DNA is TGTGCCAGCAGTGAAGTTAGCGGGAGTTTCGCAGATACGCAGTATTTT. It encodes CASSEVSGSFADTQYF.